This T cell receptor beta chain came from a study of blood T cell repertoires in COVID-19. Study as a whole: Spain, Italy and the United States supplied samples that represented acute and convalescent COVID-19. The cDNA or gDNA used as material had been derived from T cells, B-cell-depleted T cells, or PBMCs.

This clone was seen just once. The CDR3 spans 15 residues. CDR1 and CDR2 from the germline V gene are MDHEN and SYDVKM. J was trimmed by 3 bases and V by 6 bases; bases with no gene match: 10. Methods used by the authors: Amplification with reference gene primers provided the estimates of nucleated cell counts. The method was immunoSEQ multiplex PCR; TCRdb's version includes in-frame clones alone and lacks a portion of them. V, J and clone size are taken as reported in that table, and D and trimming were inferred from the DNA itself. The sample yields 95,000 to 110,000 clones, 88% seen once. The rearrangement joins TRBV28 to TRBJ2-7; 8 positions match TRBD2. This clonotype originated in a man aged 45-65 years with active or convalescent COVID-19. The sequenced sample consisted of peripheral blood. CDR3 nucleotide sequence: TGTGCCAGCAGCGGGGGGGGGACTAGGGTCTACGAGCAGTACTTC. This codes for CASSGGGTRVYEQYF.